This entry is about one TCR beta chain. This sample is drawn from a study of blood T cell repertoires in COVID-19. In the original processing: Cell counts per sample came from amplifying reference gene primers. The assay was immunoSEQ multiplex PCR, and TCRdb's table has in-frame clones only and misses some. V and J calls and clone size are those listed in that table; D and trimming were worked out from the DNA. The data show approximately 170,000 clones, with over 75% seen just once and 11% held by the top ten. The specimen sequenced was peripheral blood. The sequence derives from a man aged 60 to 75 with active or convalescent COVID-19.

CDR3 DNA: TGTGCCAGCAGCGAAGGACAGCAAGAGACCCAGTACTTC. This codes for CASSEGQQETQYF. This chain connects TRBV9 to TRBJ2-5; perhaps TRBD1 as D (6 bases). V lost 3 bases, J lost 2 bases, and 8 bases lay in between. The germline gives CDR1 SGDLS, CDR2 YYNGEE. The CDR3 consists of 13 residues. The whole variable domain, remainder taken from reference TRBV9 and TRBJ2-5, is DSGVTQTPKHLITATGQRVTLRCSPRSGDLSVYWYQQSLDQGLQFLIQYYNGEERAKGNILERFSAQQFPDLHSELNLSSLELGDSALYFCASSEGQQETQYFGPGTRLLVL.